The rows below give T cell receptor beta chains drawn from one sample of a study of T cell responses to AZD1222 COVID-19 vaccine. TCRdb's table, derived via immunoSEQ multiplex PCR, lists solely in-frame clones and lacks some. The table has over 95,000 clones, roughly 90% seen once. Here the sequenced sample was peripheral blood, taken 28 days after the second AZD1222 dose. Receptors originate from an adult who received the AZD1222 COVID-19 vaccine. CDR3s include the opening cysteine and the closing phenylalanine or tryptophan. A D gene is named only where the DNA matches it firmly. Not every row has a clone size; where given, it reads once, few, many or a size class.

>TRBJ2-3|-|-|TRBV6-5
CASSPIGDTQYF
TGTGCCAGCAGCCCAATAGGGGATACGCAGTATTTT
>TRBJ2-1|-|TRBD2|TRBV24-1
CATSERAGTSGNNEQFF
TGTGCCACCAGTGAAAGGGCCGGGACTAGCGGGAACAATGAGCAGTTCTTC
>TRBJ2-7|-|-|TRBV24-1
CATNHLTRGDPYEQYF
TGTGCCACCAACCACCTGACAAGGGGGGACCCCTACGAGCAGTACTTC
>TRBJ2-3|-|-|TRBV30
CAWSLGADTQYF
TGTGCCTGGAGCTTAGGGGCAGATACGCAGTATTTT
>TRBJ2-3|-|TRBD2|TRBV27
CASSFRGRAVVDTQYF
TGTGCCAGCAGTTTCCGCGGGAGGGCCGTGGTAGATACGCAGTATTTT
>TRBJ1-1|-|-|TRBV18
CASSPQGGWQQNTEAFF
TGTGCCAGCTCACCACAGGGGGGGTGGCAGCAAAACACTGAAGCTTTCTTT
>TRBJ1-6|-|TRBD1|TRBV28
CASSSRTGSNSPLHF
TGTGCCAGCAGTTCCAGGACAGGGTCCAATTCACCCCTCCACTTT
>TRBJ2-3|-|TRBD2|TRBV20-1
CSAGVAGAGNTQYF
TGCAGTGCTGGTGTAGCGGGAGCGGGGAATACGCAGTATTTT
>TRBJ1-1|-|-|TRBV11-2
CASSSLQGNTEAFF
TGTGCCAGCAGCTCACTACAGGGTAACACTGAAGCTTTCTTT
>TRBJ2-3|-|TRBD2|TRBV19
CASKPGGPADTQYF
TGTGCCAGTAAACCGGGAGGGCCAGCAGATACGCAGTATTTT
>TRBJ2-7|-|TRBD2|TRBV28
CASSLGGRASYEQYF
TGTGCCAGCAGTTTGGGAGGGAGGGCCTCGTACGAGCAGTACTTC
>TRBJ2-7|-|TRBD1|TRBV13
CASSFSTGSLYEQYF
TGTGCCAGCAGCTTCTCGACAGGGTCCCTTTACGAGCAGTACTTC
>TRBJ2-1|few|-|TRBV19
CASSISQGYEQFF
TGTGCCAGTAGTATAAGCCAGGGCTATGAGCAGTTCTTC
>TRBJ2-3|-|TRBD2|TRBV28
CASSLPGLALFPSSTDTQYF
TGTGCCAGCAGTTTGCCTGGACTAGCTCTTTTCCCCTCGAGCACAGATACGCAGTATTTT
>TRBJ1-3|-|-|TRBV25-1
CASSEPGINTIYF
TGTGCCAGCAGTGAACCCGGGATAAACACCATATATTTT
>TRBJ1-5|-|-|TRBV6-1
CASSEARRARQPQHF
TGTGCCAGCAGTGAAGCGAGGAGGGCACGGCAGCCCCAGCATTTT
>TRBJ2-3|-|TRBD1|TRBV5-1
CASSLGTATDTQYF
TGCGCCAGCAGCCTCGGGACAGCAACAGATACGCAGTATTTT
>TRBJ2-3|-|-|TRBV28
CASSPWGSGGAADTQYF
TGTGCCAGCAGTCCCTGGGGGAGTGGTGGTGCAGCAGATACGCAGTATTTT
>TRBJ1-2|-|-|TRBV5-6
CASSREGLYGYTF
TGTGCCAGCAGCAGGGAGGGCCTCTATGGCTACACCTTC
>TRBJ1-6|-|-|TRBV13
CASTLGQSPLHF
TGTGCCAGCACCTTAGGACAATCACCCCTCCACTTT
>TRBJ1-6|-|-|TRBV30
CAWEQDNNSPLHF
TGTGCCTGGGAACAGGATAATAATTCACCCCTCCACTTT
>TRBJ2-3|-|-|TRBV6-5
CASSYFGGAPDTQYF
TGTGCCAGCAGTTACTTTGGCGGAGCGCCAGATACGCAGTATTTT
>TRBJ2-1|-|TRBD2|TRBV4-1
CASSQAPSGTLSTYNEQFF
TGCGCCAGCAGCCAAGCACCAAGCGGGACCCTAAGCACCTACAATGAGCAGTTCTTC
>TRBJ1-5|-|TRBD1|TRBV25-1
CASSGTGGFQPQHF
TGTGCCAGCAGTGGGACAGGCGGTTTTCAGCCCCAGCATTTT
>TRBJ2-3|-|-|TRBV3-1/TRBV3-2
CASRGGDTQYF
TGTGCCAGCAGGGGGGGAGATACGCAGTATTTT
>TRBJ1-2|-|TRBD1|TRBV12-3/TRBV12-4
CASSFGQGNGYTF
TGTGCCAGCAGTTTTGGACAGGGGAATGGCTACACCTTC
>TRBJ2-7|few|-|TRBV18
CASSPREYEQYF
TGTGCCAGCTCACCACGAGAGTACGAGCAGTACTTC
>TRBJ2-2|-|TRBD2|TRBV11-2
CASSLVKAGEAGELFF
TGTGCCAGCAGCTTAGTAAAAGCGGGAGAAGCCGGGGAGCTGTTTTTT
>TRBJ1-1|-|-|TRBV28
CASSPPGGFRMNTEAFF
TGTGCCAGCAGTCCTCCGGGGGGTTTCAGAATGAACACTGAAGCTTTCTTT
>TRBJ2-4|-|TRBD1|TRBV28
CASSSGRTGEGRFKNIQYF
TGTGCCAGCAGTTCTGGTAGGACAGGGGAAGGGAGATTTAAAAACATTCAGTACTTC
>TRBJ2-2|-|-|TRBV7-2
CASSLVRTGELFF
TGTGCCAGCAGCTTAGTTCGGACCGGGGAGCTGTTTTTT
>TRBJ2-1|-|-|TRBV28
CASSKVGGGYNEQFF
TGTGCCAGCAGTAAGGTGGGAGGGGGCTACAATGAGCAGTTCTTC
>TRBJ2-1|-|TRBD2|TRBV10-1
CASSTGTSGYNEQFF
TGCGCCAGCAGCACCGGGACTAGCGGCTACAATGAGCAGTTCTTC
>TRBJ2-7|-|TRBD1|TRBV6-5
CASSPYRDSSYEQYF
TGTGCCAGCAGTCCTTACCGGGACAGCTCCTACGAGCAGTACTTC
>TRBJ2-2|-|-|TRBV18
CASSPRQGNTGELFF
TGTGCCAGCTCACCCAGGCAGGGGAACACCGGGGAGCTGTTTTTT
>TRBJ2-1|-|-|TRBV20-1
CSAGTGGEQFF
TGCAGTGCCGGGACTGGGGGCGAGCAGTTCTTC
>TRBJ1-4|-|-|TRBV4-1
CASSPWAGTNEKLFF
TGCGCCAGCAGCCCTTGGGCCGGAACTAATGAAAAACTGTTTTTT
>TRBJ1-5|-|-|TRBV6-5
CASSYSRLGNQPQHF
TGTGCCAGCAGTTACTCGAGGCTAGGGAATCAGCCCCAGCATTTT
>TRBJ2-7|once|-|TRBV6-5
CASSSRGLPYEQYF
TGTGCCAGCAGTTCCCGCGGGTTGCCCTACGAGCAGTACTTC
>TRBJ2-1|-|-|TRBV14
CASSQEKARAGYNEQFF
TGTGCCAGCAGCCAAGAAAAAGCGAGGGCCGGCTACAATGAGCAGTTCTTC
>TRBJ2-1|-|TRBD2|TRBV19
CASSIVGLAGNEQFF
TGTGCCAGTAGTATAGTCGGACTAGCGGGAAATGAGCAGTTCTTC
>TRBJ1-1|-|TRBD1|TRBV3-1/TRBV3-2
CASSPADRGRNTEAFF
TGTGCCAGCAGCCCCGCTGACAGGGGGCGCAACACTGAAGCTTTCTTT
>TRBJ2-4|-|TRBD2|TRBV30
CAWSKTSVTKNIQYF
TGTGCCTGGAGTAAGACTAGCGTAACCAAAAACATTCAGTACTTC
>TRBJ2-7|-|TRBD2|TRBV12-3/TRBV12-4
CASSSREVGEQYF
TGTGCCAGCAGTTCCCGGGAGGTTGGCGAGCAGTACTTC
>TRBJ1-1|-|-|TRBV13
CASSSWGGSAEAFF
TGTGCCAGCAGCTCCTGGGGGGGAAGCGCTGAAGCTTTCTTT
>TRBJ2-7|-|-|TRBV19
CASSIGEMFYEQYF
TGTGCCAGTAGTATCGGGGAGATGTTCTACGAGCAGTACTTC
>TRBJ1-2|-|-|TRBV9
CASSVDGDYGYTF
TGTGCCAGCAGCGTAGACGGGGACTATGGCTACACCTTC
>TRBJ2-1|-|-|TRBV7-9
CASSPGGEREREQFF
TGTGCCAGCAGCCCCGGCGGGGAGCGCGAGCGTGAGCAGTTCTTC
>TRBJ1-1|-|-|TRBV3-1/TRBV3-2
CASSQELGNGAFF
TGTGCCAGCAGCCAAGAATTAGGGAATGGTGCTTTCTTT
>TRBJ2-1|once|-|TRBV27
CASSLASRVPYNEQFF
TGTGCCAGCAGTTTAGCTTCCCGAGTCCCCTACAATGAGCAGTTCTTC
>TRBJ2-5|-|-|TRBV15
CATSLDVEQETQYF
TGTGCCACCAGCCTCGACGTGGAACAAGAGACCCAGTACTTC
>TRBJ1-5|-|-|TRBV19
CASSVDSNQPQHF
TGTGCCAGTAGTGTTGATAGCAATCAGCCCCAGCATTTT
>TRBJ1-6|-|TRBD1|TRBV10-3
CAISDGQVQSPLHF
TGTGCCATCAGTGATGGACAGGTTCAGTCACCCCTCCACTTT
>TRBJ2-1|-|TRBD2|TRBV28
CASSPRGSGNPYNEQFF
TGTGCCAGCAGTCCCCGGGGTAGCGGGAACCCCTACAATGAGCAGTTCTTC